What follows are 29 T cell receptor delta chains derived from one specimen sequenced in a study of intestinal T cells in coeliac disease. Ten to eleven formalin-fixed paraffin-embedded scrolls, each 5 µm thick, supplied each case's genomic DNA. The bulk TRD library came from roughly 150 ng of biopsy DNA amplified with BIOMED-2 primers. TCRdb re-called clones from the multiplex PCR reads via CATT. The data contain 1,300 to 1,500 delta-chain clones, around 69% of them singletons. Sequencing was performed on a duodenal biopsy. These receptor sequences come from a human donor with celiac disease.

This clone is judged large (0.1 to 1%). The sample carries other DNA sequences with the same CDR3. V and J are TRDV1 and TRDJ1; 7 positions match TRDD3. V lost 3 bases, J lost 0 bases, and 13 bases stayed unmatched. CDR1 TSWWSYY and CDR2 QGS come from the germline V gene. This CDR3 spans 18 amino acids. CDR3 protein: CALGESVWGTAYTDKLIF. Here the CDR3 DNA reads TGTGCTCTTGGGGAGTCAGTGTGGGGGACCGCGTACACCGATAAACTCATCTTT.

The gene calls are TRDV1 and TRDJ1; 10 nucleotides line up with TRDD3. V was pared by 3 bases and J by 2 bases, with 15 bases of the junction left unmatched. This CDR3 has 19 residues. Germline V gives CDR1 TSWWSYY, CDR2 QGS. CDR3 coding DNA: TGTGCTCTTGGGGACCCCCCCCCAGTACTGGGGGATTTAACCGATAAACTCATCTTT. This sequence encodes CALGDPPPVLGDLTDKLIF.

By frequency in the sample, this clone is medium-sized. V and J are TRDV1 and TRDJ1; D gene unclear. This CDR3 contains 18 residues. Trimming took 4 bases from V and 3 from J, leaving 24 bases between them. From germline, CDR1 is TSWWSYY and CDR2 QGS. The DNA of the CDR3 is TGTGCTCTTGGGGGACTTTGGCCTCTTGACCTCCGCGCCGATAAACTCATCTTT. Protein: CALGGLWPLDLRADKLIF.

This clone appeared a few times. The chain employs TRDV1 and TRDJ1; 8 bases fit TRDD2. Losses at the gene ends were 1 base for V and 0 bases for J; bases not matched to a gene: 19. The germline V gene encodes CDR1 TSWWSYY and CDR2 QGS. The CDR3 length is 21 residues. CDR3 amino acids: CALGEPSYDKLNVPYTDKLIF. In DNA form, the CDR3 reads TGTGCTCTTGGGGAACCTTCCTACGATAAATTGAATGTCCCGTACACCGATAAACTCATCTTT.

As concerns this clone: The likely explanation is a read error, given a far larger clone one base away. The chain uses TRDV1 and TRDJ1; 10 bases line up with TRDD3. The CDR3 has 19 amino acids. Per germline, CDR1 TSWWSYY and CDR2 QGS. CDR3 in amino acids: CALGERWGDTGGYTDKPIF. The CDR3 bases are TGTGCTCTTGGGGAAAGGTGGGGGGATACGGGTGGGTACACCGATAAACCCATCTTT.

This clone was seen a single time. A far larger clone is just one base off, so this is likely a read error. The chain joins TRDV1 to TRDJ1, with 9 nucleotides matching TRDD3. The junction had 16 bases not matched to a gene; V was cut back by 1 base and J by 7 bases. Germline CDR1 is TSWWSYY and CDR2 is QGS. The CDR3 runs to 18 residues. The DNA of the CDR3 is TGTGCTCTTGGGGAACGAGGGGTGTACTGGGGGACCCCCGTTAAACTCATCTTT. Amino acids: CALGERGVYWGTPVKLIF.

Judged by abundance, this clone is large. CDR3 loop: CACDPLGDTSHTDKLIF. In DNA, the CDR3 is TGTGCCTGTGACCCACTGGGGGATACGTCCCATACCGATAAACTCATCTTT. The chain links TRDV2 to TRDJ1, with 13 bases that match TRDD3. The CDR3 sequence is 17 residues long. V lost 3 bases and J lost 2; bases outside the gene matches: 8. CDR1 and CDR2 from the germline V gene are GEAIGNYY and EKD.

The chain uses TRDV2 and TRDJ1; D call uncertain. CDR1 and CDR2 (germline): GEAIGNYY, EKD. The CDR3 has 16 residues. Trimming removed 4 bases at V and 2 bases at J, with 19 bases between. The CDR3 nucleotides are TGTGCCTGTGAAGGAAGACTGAGGTTAAGGACCGATAAACTCATCTTT. It codes for CACEGRLRLRTDKLIF.

Worth noting for this clone: This is likely an artifact of a read error, given a far larger clone one base away. V gene TRDV1 combines with J gene TRDJ1, with D possibly TRDD3 on 6 matching bases. V was pared by 5 bases and J by 0 bases, with 40 bases between. This CDR3 spans 24 amino acids. The germline V gene has CDR1 TSWWSYY and CDR2 QGS. The CDR3 bases are TGTGCTCTTGGGTCCCGAGTTCCCGGGACCTTATGGGGGGCCTCCCTACTTTACACCGATAAACTCATCTTT. Protein: CALGSRVPGTLWGASLLYTDKLIF.

Worth noting for this clone: This probably arose from a read error, given a far larger clone one base away. Additional DNA sequences in this sample encode the identical CDR3. The chain uses TRDV1 and TRDJ1; D perhaps matches TRDD2 (6 bases). The CDR3 runs to 19 residues. Trimming left V 4 bases short and J 1 base short, with 25 bases between. Germline V gene lookup returns CDR1 TSWWSYY and CDR2 QGS. CDR3: CALGGGSYLKTRFTDKLIF. CDR3 nucleotide sequence: TGTGCTCTTGGGGGTGGTTCCTATCTCAAAACGCGTTTCACCGATAAACTCATCTTT.

The chain carries TRDV2 and TRDJ1, with D uncertain. Germline assignment: CDR1 GEAIGNYY and CDR2 EKD. CDR3 length: 17 residues. The ends were cut back, 0 bases at V and 0 bases at J, with 16 bases in the middle. In nucleotides, the CDR3 is TGTGCCTGTGACACCGAGGGGTGGTGGCGATACACCGATAAACTCATCTTT. Its translation: CACDTEGWWRYTDKLIF.

This clone was observed a handful of times. A read error is likely here: a far larger clone is one base away. The chain has TRDV2 and TRDJ1, with D possibly being TRDD3 (5 bases). The germline V and J ends were trimmed by 3 bases and 2 bases, with 18 bases remaining between them. Germline V gene data show CDR1 as GEAIGNYY and CDR2 as EKD. CDR3 size: 16 residues. The CDR3 nucleotides are TGTGCCTGTGACGCCTTAATGGGGTTAAGGACCGATAAACTCATCTTT. Amino acid sequence: CACDALMGLRTDKLIF.

As to this clone: A read error is likely here: a far larger clone is one base away. The CDR3 is CALGEFLDRFWGIHPDKLIF. The DNA of the CDR3 is TGTGCTCTTGGGGAATTCCTAGACCGTTTCTGGGGGATACATCCCGATAAACTCATCTTT. This chain connects TRDV1 to TRDJ1, with 11 bases lining up with TRDD3. With 2 bases clipped from V and 3 bases from J, the junction kept 17 bases outside the gene matches. The CDR3 loop spans 20 amino acids. Germline CDR1 reads TSWWSYY; CDR2 reads QGS.

This sequence joins TRDV1 and TRDJ1; 9 bases line up with TRDD3. CDR1 and CDR2 (germline): TSWWSYY, QGS. The CDR3 runs to 17 residues. Losses at the gene ends were 1 base for V and 0 bases for J; bases not matched to a gene: 6. CDR3 sequence (DNA): TGTGCTCTTGGGGAACGGGGATACGGTGAGTACACCGATAAACTCATCTTT. Residues: CALGERGYGEYTDKLIF.

Concerning this clone itself: This likely stems from a read error, as it lies one base from a far larger clone. The chain is built from TRDV2 and TRDJ1; 11 nucleotides line up with TRDD3. The CDR3 is 17 amino acids. The germline CDR1 and CDR2 sequences are GEAIGNYY and EKD. The CDR3 coding sequence is TGTGCCTGTGACACTGGGGGATACGGAGACCTAGGAGATAACCTCATCTTT. Its protein is CACDTGGYGDLGDNLIF.

Note on this clone: A read error is possible here, since a much larger clone lies one base away. The V gene is TRDV3, the J gene TRDJ1, with 10 bases aligning to TRDD3. The CDR3 is 17 amino acids. Losses at the gene ends were 4 bases for V and 6 bases for J; bases not matched to a gene: 20. Germline loops: CDR1 TVYSNPD, CDR2 GDNSRS (reference sequence). CDR3 bases: TGTGCCTCCTACCGGCCCTTCCTCTGGGGGATAAGTAATAAACTCATCTTT. This encodes CASYRPFLWGISNKLIF.

The rearrangement joins TRDV3 to TRDJ1; 11 bases agree with TRDD3. Germline V gene sequence: CDR1 TVYSNPD, CDR2 GDNSRS (reference sequence). The junction had 26 bases not matched to a gene; V was cut back by 2 bases and J by 0 bases. This CDR3 comprises 22 residues. CDR3 DNA sequence: TGTGCCTTTTCACTTCCGACAAAAGGAGTTGGGGGATACGGTGAGTACACCGATAAACTCATCTTT. Protein sequence: CAFSLPTKGVGGYGEYTDKLIF.

Note on this clone: A junction boundary mismatches the germline segment, possibly from a read error. The V gene is TRDV1, the J gene TRDJ1; TRDD2 agrees at 9 bases. Germline V gene lookup returns CDR1 TSWWSYY and CDR2 QGS. CDR3 length: 24 residues. In nucleotides, the CDR3 is TGTGCTCATGGGGAAAGGCCTTCCTACGGCCCCTTTACTGGGGAAACCTTGGACGAGGATAAACTCATCTTT. Translating it yields CAHGERPSYGPFTGETLDEDKLIF.

This chain uses TRDV1 with TRDJ1; D might be TRDD2 (6 bases). The CDR3 consists of 19 residues. Trimming removed 1 base at V and 4 bases at J, with 25 bases between. CDR1 is TSWWSYY and CDR2 is QGS in the germline V gene. The DNA of the CDR3 is TGTGCTCTTGGGGAACCGGTCCTACCCAATGGGGCGGTTAACGATAAACTCATCTTT. Translated, it gives CALGEPVLPNGAVNDKLIF.

This clone is labeled large. Other DNA sequences within the sample encode an identical CDR3. The chain combines TRDV2 with TRDJ3; D might be TRDD3 (6 bases). The CDR3 runs 19 residues. CDR1 is GEAIGNYY and CDR2 is EKD in the germline V gene. The V end lost 0 bases, the J end lost 0 bases, and 14 bases lay between the germline ends. CDR3 in amino acids: CACDTLAGGSSWDTRQMFF. The DNA of the CDR3 is TGTGCCTGTGACACCTTAGCCGGGGGAAGCTCCTGGGACACCCGACAGATGTTTTTC.

Worth noting for this clone: A far larger clone lies a single base away; this is likely a read error. Other nucleotide sequences in the sample specify the same CDR3. J is TRDJ1 and V is TRDV3; perhaps TRDD3 as D (6 bases). The germline V gene has CDR1 TVYSNPD and CDR2 GDNSRS (reference sequence). The CDR3 has 14 amino acids. This CDR3 is CAFSPPTGDYKLIF. Written as DNA, the CDR3 is TGTGCCTTTTCCCCCCCTACCGGGGATTATAAACTCATATTT.

By its share, this clone is large (0.1 to 1%). The same CDR3 can be traced to other DNA sequences in this sample. The genes are TRDV1 and TRDJ1; 8 positions match TRDD2. Germline V gene lookup returns CDR1 TSWWSYY and CDR2 QGS. The CDR3 length is 15 residues. Trimming at V came to 3 bases and at J to 11 bases, leaving 14 bases not matched to a gene. CDR3 residues: CALGEPAFLSLKLIF. The CDR3 DNA reads as TGTGCTCTTGGGGAGCCGGCCTTCCTAAGCTTGAAGCTCATCTTT.

This clone has just a few counts. This rearrangement joins TRDV1 to TRDJ2, with 8 bases that match TRDD2. This CDR3 spans 20 amino acids. The V segment lost 4 bases and the J segment 0 bases; nucleotides outside the gene matches: 16. Germline CDR1 and CDR2: TSWWSYY and QGS. The CDR3 reads CALGALFLRHQPPLTAQLFF. For the CDR3, the DNA is TGTGCTCTTGGGGCCCTCTTCCTACGACACCAACCCCCTTTGACAGCACAACTCTTCTTT.

In DNA form, the CDR3 reads TGTGCCTGTGACACCGGAGGCTGGGGGATCTTAAGGATGGGCTCCTGGGACACCCGACAGATGTTTTTC. Encoded protein: CACDTGGWGILRMGSWDTRQMFF. The rearrangement joins TRDV2 to TRDJ3; 9 nucleotides agree with TRDD3. The V gene's germline CDR1 is GEAIGNYY and CDR2 EKD. The CDR3 length is 23 residues. Unmatched junction bases numbered 17, after V lost 0 bases and J lost 0 bases.

A remark on this clone: This sequence is one base from a far larger clone and is likely a read error. Distinct nucleotide sequences in the sample also encode this CDR3. The chain has TRDV1 and TRDJ1; possibly TRDD3 for D (5 bases). The CDR3 contains 15 residues. The germline gives CDR1 TSWWSYY, CDR2 QGS. Written as DNA, the CDR3 is TGTGCCCTTGGGGAAAAGAGAGGGAAAGGGAATAAACTCATCTTT. Encoded protein: CALGEKRGKGNKLIF.

With respect to this clone: This sequence is one base from a far larger clone and is likely a read error. The V call is TRDV1, the J call TRDJ1; 11 bases match TRDD3. This CDR3 has 26 residues. The germline V gene encodes CDR1 TSWWSYY and CDR2 QGS. The CDR3 spells CAPGFRLPSGGYVVEYPLVGSVELIF. The CDR3 DNA reads as TGTGCTCCTGGGTTTCGCCTACCCAGTGGGGGATACGTAGTAGAGTATCCCCTAGTGGGTTCGGTAGAGCTCATCTTT.

To note about this clone: A read error is the likely source, as a far larger clone sits one nucleotide away. Additional DNA sequences in this sample encode the identical CDR3. The V call is TRDV1, the J call TRDJ1, with 7 bases aligning to TRDD3. The CDR3 runs to 19 residues. Germline V gene data show CDR1 as TSWWSYY and CDR2 as QGS. Trimming at V came to 1 base and at J to 2 bases, leaving 16 bases not matched to a gene. CDR3 coding DNA: TGTGCTCTTGGGGAACAGCTCACCTTGGGGGACGCTCCTACCGATAAACTCATCTTT. This sequence encodes CALGEQLTLGDAPTDKLIF.

Note on this clone: A read error is the likely source, as a far larger clone sits one nucleotide away. The CDR3 nucleotides read TGTGCTCTTGGGGCACGGGCCTTCCTACGTTTGGGGGATAAAGGGGGTAGGAGGTACACCGATAAACTCATCTTT. This translates into CALGARAFLRLGDKGGRRYTDKLIF. The genes are TRDV1 and TRDJ1, with D perhaps given as TRDD2 or TRDD3 (9 bases each). The CDR3 loop spans 25 amino acids. Germline CDR1 and CDR2: TSWWSYY and QGS. Trimming cost V 4 bases and J 0 bases, with 42 bases left between them.

By sample fraction, this clone is large. This chain uses TRDV1 with TRDJ1; 9 bases are a match to TRDD2. The CDR3 runs 22 residues. V was clipped by 2 bases and J by 1 base; unmatched bases: 23. Germline assignment: CDR1 TSWWSYY and CDR2 QGS. The chain's CDR3 is CALGEIRPSYVWDCRSTDKLIF. The CDR3 region has the DNA TGTGCTCTTGGGGAAATAAGGCCTTCCTACGTGTGGGATTGCCGCAGCACCGATAAACTCATCTTT.